What follows are 32 T cell receptor beta chains derived from one specimen sequenced in a study of CD8+CD57+ T cells in acquired aplastic anemia. CDR3 and TCR beta VDJ profiling relied on a genomic DNA template. TCRdb reprocessed the reads with MiXCR, giving one entry per CDR3 protein. Here the sample spans some 200,000 distinct CDR3 sequences, 30% to 40% being singletons. Source material: sorted CD4+, CD8+, or CD8+CD57+ T cells (not recorded which) from PBMCs. Receptors originate from a human donor in good health, serving as a control.

The sample holds many counts of this clonotype. The J gene is TRBJ2-1, the V gene TRBV11-2; 7 nucleotides align to TRBD2. V lost 5 bases to trimming and J lost 4 bases; unmatched junction nucleotides: 8. CDR3 size: 15 residues. CDR1 and CDR2 (germline): SGHAT, FQNNGV. The CDR3 sequence: CASSAGVDSYNEQFF. DNA for the CDR3: TGTGCCAGCAGCGCGGGGGTAGACTCTTACAATGAGCAGTTCTTC.

This clonotype was found many times. The chain links TRBV24-1 to TRBJ2-4, with a possible D match to TRBD2 (6 bases). The germline gives CDR1 KGHDR, CDR2 SFDVKD. The germline V and J ends were trimmed by 2 bases and 3 bases, with 10 bases remaining between them. CDR3 length: 15 residues. The CDR3 DNA is TGTGCCACCAGTGATTCTCAGGGAGGCAAAAACATTCAGTACTTC. Translated, it gives CATSDSQGGKNIQYF.

The chain uses TRBV6-1 and TRBJ1-3; D not resolved. The CDR3 totals 14 residues. CDR1 is MNHNS and CDR2 is SASEGT in the germline V gene. V dropped 4 bases and J dropped 2 bases, with 9 bases sitting between them. This chain's CDR3 is CASSARPAGNTIYF. The CDR3 DNA is TGTGCCAGCAGTGCCCGGCCAGCTGGAAACACCATATATTTT.

This rearrangement joins TRBV2 to TRBJ2-7; 7 bases align to TRBD1. J gave up 3 bases and V 6 bases, and 11 bases lay outside the gene matches. Looked up from germline, CDR1 is SNHLY and CDR2 is FYNNEI. The CDR3 runs to 15 residues. CDR3 protein: CASSDSSDRLYEQYF. CDR3 sequence (DNA): TGTGCCAGCAGCGATAGCTCGGACAGGCTCTACGAGCAGTACTTC.

The chain couples TRBV11-1 to TRBJ2-7; perhaps TRBD2 as D (5 bases). The CDR3 is 17 residues long. Germline lookup yields CDR1 SGHAT and CDR2 FQDESV (reference sequence). V gave up 1 base and J gave up 5 bases, with 21 bases separating them. The CDR3 DNA reads TGTGCCAGCAGCTTAGAGGTATGGGCGGGTCCTATCCACGAGCAGTACTTC. It is translated as CASSLEVWAGPIHEQYF.

The genes are TRBV2 and TRBJ2-7; tentatively, D is TRBD1 (7 bases). CDR1 and CDR2 from the germline V gene are SNHLY and FYNNEI. The germline V and J ends were trimmed by 7 bases and 3 bases, with 16 bases remaining between them. The CDR3 is made up of 14 amino acids. CDR3 amino acids: CASNRQGSGYEQYF. Here the CDR3 DNA reads TGTGCCAGCAACCGACAGGGTAGCGGCTACGAGCAGTACTTC.

The rearrangement uses TRBV20-1 and TRBJ1-5; 8 bases fit TRBD1. Germline CDR1 DFQATT, CDR2 SNEGSKA (reference sequence). CDR3 length equals 16 residues. V shed 0 bases and J 4 bases; nucleotides not matched to a gene: 8. CDR3 DNA sequence: TGCAGTGCTAGAGATCCTGGGCAGGGGGCGAATCAGCCCCAGCATTTT. The encoded protein is CSARDPGQGANQPQHF.

The chain couples TRBV2 to TRBJ1-2; TRBD1 might be the D (6 bases). The CDR3 has 17 residues. The V end was cut by 5 bases, the J end by 8 bases, with 27 bases between. CDR1 and CDR2 (germline): SNHLY, FYNNEI. As DNA, the CDR3 is TGTGCCAGCAGTTTATCCCCCCCTCAATGGGGGCCTAGAGGCTACACCTTC. Translation: CASSLSPPQWGPRGYTF.

This clonotype has more than one count but fewer than ten. This chain connects TRBV5-4 to TRBJ1-3; 8 nucleotides agree with TRBD1. This CDR3 comprises 14 residues. After removal of 4 bases from V and 7 bases from J, the junction contained 7 bases not matched to a gene. Per the germline V gene, CDR1 is SGHNT and CDR2 is YYREEE (reference sequence). As DNA, the CDR3 is TGTGCCAGCAGCCCGGACAGGGTAGAGAACACCATATATTTT. Residues: CASSPDRVENTIYF.

Ten or more counts support this clonotype. The chain uses TRBV12-3 or TRBV12-4 and TRBJ2-7, with TRBD2 matching over 8 bases. V lost 6 bases, J lost 5 bases, and 6 bases stayed unmatched. The CDR3 runs 13 residues. This CDR3 reads CASSPGRVDEQYF. CDR3 DNA sequence: TGTGCCAGCAGCCCCGGGAGGGTGGACGAGCAGTACTTC.

This clonotype was seen only a few times. The chain recombines TRBV5-1 with TRBJ1-2; no clear D. The germline gives CDR1 SGHRS, CDR2 YFSETQ. There are 15 residues in the CDR3. V lost 0 bases, J lost 5 bases, and 14 bases lay in between. The CDR3 reads CASSLVPGSFYGYTF. Here the CDR3 DNA reads TGCGCCAGCAGCTTGGTACCGGGATCCTTTTATGGCTACACCTTC.

This clonotype has at least ten counts. The chain couples TRBV20-1 to TRBJ2-5, with TRBD1 matching over 8 bases. CDR3 size: 13 residues. Germline CDR1 and CDR2: DFQATT and SNEGSKA (reference sequence). V was clipped by 4 bases and J by 2 bases; unmatched bases: 3. The DNA for the CDR3 is TGCAGTGCTATGAGGACAGGGCAAGAGACCCAGTACTTC. Translation: CSAMRTGQETQYF.

This clonotype was detected only once. The chain uses TRBV3-1 and TRBJ2-1; 15 bases agree with TRBD2. V was clipped by 4 bases and J by 4 bases; unmatched bases: 17. This CDR3 is built from 21 residues. The germline gives CDR1 LGHDT, CDR2 YNNKEL (reference sequence). The CDR3 sequence: CASSPPKRFGTSGGRYNEQFF. CDR3 coding DNA: TGTGCCAGCAGCCCTCCAAAACGATTCGGGACTAGCGGGGGGCGATACAATGAGCAGTTCTTC.

This chain's CDR3 is CASSSHRGGNTEAFF. The CDR3, as DNA: TGTGCCAGCAGCTCCCACAGGGGCGGGAACACTGAAGCTTTCTTT. J is TRBJ1-1 and V is TRBV11-2, with 7 bases aligning to TRBD1. V dropped 4 bases and J dropped 1; count of bases not matched to a gene: 6. The germline V gene has CDR1 SGHAT and CDR2 FQNNGV. The CDR3 runs to 15 residues.

The table lists this clonotype with many counts. The chain carries TRBV24-1 and TRBJ1-1; no clear D. The V and J ends lost 5 bases and 0 bases respectively, with 6 bases between them. The length of the CDR3 is 13 residues. Germline CDR1 is KGHDR and CDR2 is SFDVKD. DNA of the CDR3: TGTGCCACCAGTGCGGGGTTGAACACTGAAGCTTTCTTT. This codes for CATSAGLNTEAFF.

This clonotype has a handful of counts. The chain employs TRBV19 and TRBJ2-2; D gene ambiguous. The CDR3 extends over 13 amino acids. V was cut by 3 bases and J by 4 bases, with 6 bases left in between. Germline V gives CDR1 LNHDA, CDR2 SQIVND (reference sequence). CDR3: CASSIWTTGELFF. DNA of the CDR3: TGTGCCAGTAGTATTTGGACCACCGGGGAGCTGTTTTTT. Complete variable domain (other parts from reference TRBV19 and TRBJ2-2): DGGITQSPKYLFRKEGQNVTLSCEQNLNHDAMYWYRQDPGQGLRLIYYSQIVNDFQKGDIAEGYSVSREKKESFPLTVTSAQKNPTAFYLCASSIWTTGELFFGEGSRLTVL.

Remarks on this clonotype: A much larger clonotype is one base distant, so this may be a read error. The chain joins TRBV10-3 to TRBJ1-1; no reliable D call. The CDR3 loop spans 13 amino acids. Germline assignment: CDR1 ENHRY and CDR2 SYGVKD. V lost 6 bases, J lost 1 base, and 9 bases lay in between. In DNA, the CDR3 is TGTGCCATCAGCACGGCCTCGAACACTGAAGCTTTCTTT. Translation: CAISTASNTEAFF.

This clonotype was detected only a few times. The CDR3 spells CASSPKQGAAYEQYF. The CDR3, as DNA: TGTGCCAGCTCACCGAAACAGGGGGCAGCTTACGAGCAGTACTTC. The chain uses TRBV2 and TRBJ2-7, with 9 bases that match TRBD1. This CDR3 is built from 15 residues. With 8 bases clipped from V and 4 bases from J, the junction kept 12 bases outside the gene matches. Germline V gives CDR1 SNHLY, CDR2 FYNNEI.

The V call is TRBV20-1, the J call TRBJ1-1, with D possibly being TRBD1 (5 bases). The CDR3 runs 15 residues. V lost 1 base, J lost 3 bases, and 15 bases lay in between. CDR1 is DFQATT and CDR2 is SNEGSKA in the germline V gene (reference sequence). CDR3 protein: CSARVAQRGDTEAFF. The CDR3 coding sequence is TGCAGTGCTAGAGTTGCCCAAAGGGGTGACACTGAAGCTTTCTTT.

This clonotype has ten or more counts. The chain joins TRBV7-2 to TRBJ1-1; D gene uncertain. The V end was cut by 0 bases, the J end by 6 bases, with 11 bases between. Germline loops: CDR1 SGHTA, CDR2 FQGNSA. This CDR3 contains 14 residues. The CDR3 protein is CASSLALGRAEAFF. The CDR3 DNA follows: TGTGCCAGCAGCTTAGCTCTTGGGAGAGCTGAAGCTTTCTTT.

This clonotype was picked up many times. The chain couples TRBV29-1 to TRBJ1-2; unclear D gene. Germline V gives CDR1 SQVTM, CDR2 ANQGSEA. V lost 3 bases, J lost 5 bases, and 13 bases lay in between. The CDR3 consists of 13 residues. The CDR3, as DNA: TGCAGCGTTGATTCGTCAGGTACATATGGCTACACCTTC. The encoded protein is CSVDSSGTYGYTF.

The chain has TRBV7-3 and TRBJ1-6; 9 nucleotides align to TRBD1. J gave up 1 base and V 1 base, and 5 bases lay outside the gene matches. CDR1 and CDR2 (germline): SGHTA, FQGTGA. This CDR3 is 18 amino acids long. DNA of the CDR3: TGTGCCAGCAGCTTAAAACGGGACAGGGTATCCTATAATTCACCCCTCCACTTT. It codes for CASSLKRDRVSYNSPLHF.

This clonotype was counted only a few times. The chain combines TRBV2 with TRBJ1-1; 8 bases line up with TRBD1. The CDR3 is 15 amino acids. Germline V CDR1 and CDR2: SNHLY, FYNNEI. V was clipped by 6 bases and J by 1 base; unmatched bases: 7. The CDR3 protein is CASRQTGTGNTEAFF. The DNA of the CDR3 is TGTGCCAGCAGACAAACCGGGACAGGGAACACTGAAGCTTTCTTT. The complete variable domain, with remaining parts taken from reference TRBV2 and TRBJ1-1, reads EPEVTQTPSHQVTQMGQEVILRCVPISNHLYFYWYRQILGQKVEFLVSFYNNEISEKSEIFDDQFSVERPDGSNFTLKIRSTKLEDSAMYFCASRQTGTGNTEAFFGQGTRLTVV.

This clonotype has a count of ten or more. This chain connects TRBV24-1 to TRBJ2-1; D is unresolved. This CDR3 region has 12 residues. Germline V gene data show CDR1 as KGHDR and CDR2 as SFDVKD. V dropped 6 bases and J dropped 7 bases, with 9 bases sitting between them. The DNA of the CDR3 is TGTGCCACCAGTTACGAAGGGAATGAGCAGTTCTTC. Protein sequence: CATSYEGNEQFF.

This chain connects TRBV24-1 to TRBJ2-1; D unclear. Germline values: CDR1 KGHDR, CDR2 SFDVKD. The CDR3 length is 12 residues. V shed 3 bases and J shed 6 bases, with 5 bases lying between them. The CDR3 DNA follows: TGTGCCACCAGTGATGCCCCCAATGAGCAGTTCTTC. This sequence encodes CATSDAPNEQFF.

This chain connects TRBV7-9 to TRBJ1-2, with 9 bases lining up with TRBD1. Per germline, CDR1 SEHNR and CDR2 FQNEAQ (reference sequence). The CDR3 consists of 14 residues. J lost 7 bases, V lost 5 bases, and 8 bases had no gene match. The CDR3 protein is CASSQAPGQGGYTF. CDR3 coding DNA: TGTGCCAGCAGCCAAGCTCCGGGACAGGGTGGCTACACCTTC.

V usage is TRBV6-1 and J usage is TRBJ2-1; TRBD2 aligns across 11 bases. The CDR3 has 15 amino acids. J was trimmed by 4 bases and V by 6 bases; bases with no gene match: 5. Germline-derived CDR1 and CDR2 are MNHNS and SASEGT. CDR3 protein: CASRLGTSGYNEQFF. DNA of the CDR3: TGTGCCAGCAGACTTGGGACTAGCGGATACAATGAGCAGTTCTTC.

This clonotype was detected ten times or more. The V call is TRBV20-1, the J call TRBJ2-2; no definite D call. With 4 bases removed from V and 5 bases from J, the gap between germline ends came to 14 bases. Germline V gene sequence: CDR1 DFQATT, CDR2 SNEGSKA (reference sequence). This CDR3 region has 14 residues. The CDR3, as DNA: TGCAGTGCTATCTCGCCGTTGAGGACCGGGGAGCTGTTTTTT. It translates to CSAISPLRTGELFF.

In its sample, this clonotype was seen a few times. This chain links TRBV6-6 with TRBJ2-7; 10 bases align to TRBD2. This CDR3 has 15 residues. The germline gives CDR1 MNHNY, CDR2 SVGAGI (reference sequence). Trimming took 3 bases from V and 6 from J; bases not matched to a gene: 8. The CDR3 bases are TGTGCCAGCAGTTATTCTAGCGGGAGAAGCGCCGAGCAGTACTTC. Its protein product is CASSYSSGRSAEQYF.

This clonotype came up many times. The chain employs TRBV5-6 and TRBJ2-7; no clear D gene. Germline assignment: CDR1 SGHDT and CDR2 YYEEEE. V gave up 0 bases and J gave up 0 bases, with 10 bases separating them. The CDR3 loop spans 15 amino acids. CDR3 DNA: TGTGCCAGCAGCTTGGCATTCCGGGCCTCCTACGAGCAGTACTTC. Translated, it gives CASSLAFRASYEQYF.

Remarks on this clonotype: One end of the junction is discordant with germline, which a read error may explain. This chain links TRBV20-1 with TRBJ1-3, with D possibly being TRBD1 (5 bases). Germline V gene sequence: CDR1 DFQATT, CDR2 SNEGSKA (reference sequence). The CDR3 is made up of 16 amino acids. This CDR3 is CSVRPPGAVPGNTIYF. CDR3 DNA: TGCAGTGTTAGACCACCTGGGGCCGTGCCCGGAAACACCATATATTTT.

This clonotype was seen many times. The chain combines TRBV11-2 with TRBJ2-7, with D maybe TRBD1 (5 bases). The CDR3 runs 13 residues. Germline CDR1 reads SGHAT; CDR2 reads FQNNGV. V was pared by 5 bases and J by 4 bases, with 12 bases between. Here the CDR3 reads CASSRDSHYEQYF. Here the CDR3 DNA reads TGTGCCAGCAGCCGAGACAGCCATTACGAGCAGTACTTC.